This T cell receptor beta chain was found in a study of cytomegalovirus exposure and HLA in healthy donors. PCR amplification relied on 60 Vbeta primers (plus 13 Jbeta primers). Clones were sequenced by immunoSEQ multiplex PCR, and TCRdb holds only the in-frame ones, with some missing. The repertoire has 150,000 to 180,000 clones, around 84% of them found once; the top ten carry roughly 2.3%. The germline CDR1 and CDR2 sequences are LNHDA and SQIVND (reference sequence). V lost 3 bases and J lost 2; bases outside the gene matches: 6. The CDR3 covers 15 residues. Healthy bone marrow donors made up the donor group.

This TCR was sampled from a woman aged 18-29 years in good health and CMV-seronegative. The chain uses TRBV19 and TRBJ2-7; 8 bases are a match to TRBD1. Input material: PBMCs. The CDR3 is CASSINPDRAYEQYF. CDR3 nucleotide sequence: TGTGCCAGTAGTATTAACCCGGACAGGGCCTACGAGCAGTACTTC.